This T cell receptor beta chain derives from a study of OX40 agonist ivuxolimab in advanced cancers. In the study overall: The dose-escalation cohort was approximately 81% male, with a mean age of approximately 62 years, ranging about 23 to 90.

Clones were sequenced by immunoSEQ multiplex PCR, and TCRdb holds only the in-frame ones, with some missing. This repertoire shows about 48,000 clones, roughly 83% found once; its top ten account for 1% to 1.3%. V dropped 3 bases and J dropped 3 bases, with 12 bases sitting between them. CDR3 length: 14 residues. The V gene's germline CDR1 is SGHDT and CDR2 YYEEEE. Sequenced material: CD4+ or CD8+ T cells sorted from blood, taken in a trial of the OX40 agonist ivuxolimab. The TCR comes from an adult with an advanced solid tumor such as melanoma, head and neck, liver or kidney cancer. The chain joins TRBV5-6 to TRBJ2-5; D uncertain. This CDR3 reads CASSSSEVKETQYF. The CDR3 nucleotides are TGTGCCAGCAGCTCGAGCGAGGTGAAAGAGACCCAGTACTTC. The full variable domain, with the rest looked up from reference TRBV5-6 and TRBJ2-5, is DAGVTQSPTHLIKTRGQQVTLRCSPKSGHDTVSWYQQALGQGPQFIFQYYEEEERQRGNFPDRFSGHQFPNYSSELNVNALLLGDSALYLCASSSSEVKETQYFGPGTRLLVL.